A single sample is the source of the 2 T cell receptor beta chains below, sequenced in a study of T cells expressing NK-cell markers. From the 5' RACE reads, TCRdb lists one entry per CDR3 protein and no DNA. Its table records 500,000 to 600,000 distinct CDR3 sequences. The source material was blood T cells: a sorted CD56 or NKG2C T cell subset, CD4+ or CD8+ T cells, or bulk PBMC T cells (not recorded which). These receptors were obtained from a man aged 18 to 30 in good health.

The chain recombines TRBV5-1 with TRBJ2-1; TCRdb reports TRBD2, a call that lacks DNA to check it against. This CDR3 is built from 16 residues. Per germline, CDR1 SGHRS and CDR2 YFSETQ. The CDR3 region is CASSPNLAGRSNEQFF. Using reference TRBV5-1 and TRBJ2-1 for the parts outside the CDR3, the full variable domain is KAGVTQTPRYLIKTRGQQVTLSCSPISGHRSVSWYQQTPGQGLQFLFEYFSETQRNKGNFPGRFSGRQFSNSRSEMNVSTLELGDSALYLCASSPNLAGRSNEQFFGPGTRLTVL.

The chain recombines TRBV24-1 with TRBJ2-1; TCRdb reports TRBD2, a call that lacks DNA to check it against. Per germline, CDR1 KGHDR and CDR2 SFDVKD. This CDR3 region has 15 residues. The CDR3 region is CATRGTASSYNEQFF.